Below, 22 T cell receptor beta chains from the same sample are listed, as sequenced in a study of cytomegalovirus exposure and HLA in healthy donors (dated 2017 in TCRdb). Library preparation used the immunoSEQ multiplex PCR assay. A mixture of 60 forward primers for TCR Vbeta segments and 13 reverse primers for TCR Jbeta segments was used in the multiplex PCR. TCRdb retrieved this table from immuneACCESS and kept in-frame rearrangements only. Not all clones are present; in checked studies, unresolved V genes account for under half, and no reason is known for the remainder. Across this sample there are 150,000 to 170,000 clones, with around 70% seen only once. The ten biggest clones cover about 2.1% of the sample. The sample consisted of PBMCs. Source of these receptors: a young man in good health and CMV-seronegative.

The chain has TRBV6-1 and TRBJ2-7; 8 bases fit TRBD2. This CDR3 contains 15 residues. V was pared by 6 bases and J by 4 bases, with 11 bases of the junction left unmatched. Germline V gene lookup returns CDR1 MNHNS and CDR2 SASEGT. The CDR3 nucleotides read TGTGCCAGCAGGGATGCCCGGGGGGGTGCGTACGAGCAGTACTTC. Translated, it gives CASRDARGGAYEQYF.

The V call is TRBV5-6, the J call TRBJ2-7; tentative D call: TRBD1 (6 bases). This CDR3 contains 16 residues. Germline V gene lookup returns CDR1 SGHDT and CDR2 YYEEEE. Trimming stripped 3 bases from V and 1 base from J, with 17 bases between. CDR3 amino acids: CASSSIHRTDSYEQYF. Written as DNA, the CDR3 is TGTGCCAGCAGCTCAATCCACAGGACAGATTCCTACGAGCAGTACTTC.

V gene TRBV25-1 combines with J gene TRBJ2-1, with TRBD1 identical over 7 bases. V shed 6 bases, J shed 4 bases, and the junction held 3 bases outside the gene matches. The CDR3 is 13 amino acids. CDR1 MGHDK and CDR2 SYGVNS come from the germline V gene. CDR3 in DNA: TGTGCCAGCAGGGAGACAGGGTACAATGAGCAGTTCTTC. It specifies CASRETGYNEQFF.

A single count supports this clone. This chain uses TRBV2 with TRBJ2-5; 9 positions match TRBD2. The germline gives CDR1 SNHLY, CDR2 FYNNEI. This CDR3 comprises 15 residues. Trimming cost V 3 bases and J 5 bases; bases outside gene matches: 7. The CDR3 coding sequence is TGTGCCAGCAGTGAGGGTAGCGGGGGAGGCGAGACCCAGTACTTC. It codes for CASSEGSGGGETQYF.

The chain uses TRBV5-8 and TRBJ1-2, with D maybe TRBD1 (5 bases). Looked up from germline, CDR1 is SGHTS and CDR2 is YDEGEE. Trimming pared 4 bases from V and 4 bases from J, leaving 8 bases between. The CDR3 loop spans 12 amino acids. The CDR3 loop reads CASSRTPYGYTF. Here the CDR3 DNA reads TGTGCCAGCAGCCGGACACCCTATGGCTACACCTTC.

J is TRBJ1-1 and V is TRBV5-4; 8 bases line up with TRBD1. Germline V lookup: CDR1 SGHNT, CDR2 YYREEE (reference sequence). This CDR3 is 14 amino acids long. The J segment lost 4 bases and the V segment lost 6 bases, leaving 8 bases of the junction unmatched. This CDR3 is CASTTQGAGTEAFF. DNA for the CDR3: TGTGCCAGCACCACCCAGGGGGCTGGCACTGAAGCTTTCTTT.

DNA for the CDR3: TGTGCCAGCAGCTTCTTCCCCCGACAGGACGAGCAGTACTTC. Amino acid sequence: CASSFFPRQDEQYF. The gene calls are TRBV7-9 and TRBJ2-7; D is possibly TRBD1 (6 bases). The germline V and J ends were trimmed by 3 bases and 5 bases, with 14 bases remaining between them. Germline CDR1 reads SEHNR; CDR2 reads FQNEAQ (reference sequence). This CDR3 has 14 amino acids.

The chain has TRBV7-9 and TRBJ1-1, with D maybe TRBD1 (6 bases). Trimming left V 4 bases short and J 1 base short, with 19 bases between. The CDR3 covers 17 residues. Germline V gene sequence: CDR1 SEHNR, CDR2 FQNEAQ (reference sequence). The DNA for the CDR3 is TGTGCCAGCAGCTCGGGCTTTACAGGGTTGGCGAACACTGAAGCTTTCTTT. Amino acid sequence: CASSSGFTGLANTEAFF.

The V call is TRBV4-1, the J call TRBJ1-1; 10 bases line up with TRBD1. Germline V gene lookup returns CDR1 MGHRA and CDR2 YSYEKL. The CDR3 length is 15 residues. V shed 0 bases and J 3 bases; nucleotides not matched to a gene: 1. CDR3 region: CASSQEGTGDTEAFF. The CDR3 bases are TGCGCCAGCAGCCAAGAGGGGACAGGGGACACTGAAGCTTTCTTT.

The chain is built from TRBV19 and TRBJ1-1; no definite D call. Trimming took 4 bases from V and 0 from J, leaving 15 bases between them. The germline gives CDR1 LNHDA, CDR2 SQIVND (reference sequence). The CDR3 totals 16 residues. CDR3 protein: CASSTRRVRMNTEAFF. The CDR3 bases are TGTGCCAGTAGTACTAGGAGAGTCAGAATGAACACTGAAGCTTTCTTT.

The chain employs TRBV27 and TRBJ2-7; D gene ambiguous. The CDR3 loop spans 12 amino acids. V was cut by 6 bases and J by 6 bases, with 12 bases left in between. The germline gives CDR1 MNHEY, CDR2 SMNVEV (reference sequence). This CDR3 is CASSTPFGEQYF. In DNA, the CDR3 is TGTGCCAGCAGCACCCCCTTCGGCGAGCAGTACTTC.

This chain uses TRBV6-1 with TRBJ1-5; D ambiguous. V lost 5 bases, J lost 2 bases, and 13 bases lay in between. Germline CDR1 and CDR2: MNHNS and SASEGT. CDR3 length equals 15 residues. The CDR3 loop reads CASSPQAGGNQPQHF. The CDR3 nucleotides read TGTGCCAGCAGTCCTCAGGCGGGAGGCAATCAGCCCCAGCATTTT.

The rearrangement links TRBV4-2 to TRBJ2-5; 9 nucleotides agree with TRBD2. The V gene's germline CDR1 is LGHNA and CDR2 YNFKEQ. CDR3 length: 19 amino acids. After removal of 7 bases from V and 5 bases from J, the junction contained 23 bases not matched to a gene. CDR3 nucleotide sequence: TGTGCCAGCAAAAGGGGGCCTTCTAGCGGGGTTTCGGACAAGGAGACCCAGTACTTC. Translating gives CASKRGPSSGVSDKETQYF.

This rearrangement joins TRBV7-6 to TRBJ1-1, with D unclear. This CDR3 has 14 residues. Germline V gene lookup returns CDR1 SGHVS and CDR2 FNYEAQ. V lost 3 bases and J lost 4, with 12 bases in between. The CDR3 loop is CASSLGVDFTEAFF. In DNA, the CDR3 is TGTGCCAGCAGCTTGGGAGTAGACTTCACTGAAGCTTTCTTT.

V gene TRBV13 combines with J gene TRBJ2-3; D is ambiguous. This CDR3 contains 13 residues. Trimming took off 5 bases at V and 1 base at J, with 7 bases between the two ends. The germline gives CDR1 PRHDT, CDR2 FYEKMQ (reference sequence). The CDR3 DNA sequence: TGTGCCAGCAGCGAGGCAGGCACAGATACGCAGTATTTT. Translated: CASSEAGTDTQYF.

The rearrangement joins TRBV19 to TRBJ2-1; 9 nucleotides align to TRBD2. The CDR3 extends over 15 amino acids. The J segment lost 1 base and the V segment lost 5 bases, leaving 3 bases of the junction unmatched. The germline CDR1 and CDR2 sequences are LNHDA and SQIVND (reference sequence). The CDR3 bases are TGTGCCAGTAGTTCGACTAGCGGATCCTACAATGAGCAGTTCTTC. It translates to CASSSTSGSYNEQFF.

The chain joins TRBV6-4 to TRBJ2-2; tentatively, D is TRBD2 (6 bases). The ends were cut back, 5 bases at V and 2 bases at J, with 9 bases in the middle. Germline loops: CDR1 MRHNA, CDR2 SNTAGT. CDR3 size: 14 residues. The CDR3 region has the DNA TGTGCCAGCAGTACTAGCCGCAACACCGGGGAGCTGTTTTTT. It is translated as CASSTSRNTGELFF.

The J gene is TRBJ2-7, the V gene TRBV19; the D gene is possibly TRBD2 (5 bases). The V end was cut by 7 bases, the J end by 0 bases, with 7 bases between. Per germline, CDR1 LNHDA and CDR2 SQIVND (reference sequence). This CDR3 spans 12 amino acids. The CDR3 here is CASTGSSYEQYF. Written as DNA, the CDR3 is TGTGCCAGTACGGGAAGCTCCTACGAGCAGTACTTC.

V usage is TRBV29-1 and J usage is TRBJ2-1, with 9 bases that match TRBD2. J gave up 7 bases and V 1 base, and 8 bases lay outside the gene matches. CDR1 and CDR2 (germline): SQVTM, ANQGSEA. CDR3 length: 15 amino acids. CDR3 sequence (DNA): TGCAGCGTTGAAGTGGCAGCGGGGGGCCCGAATGAGCAGTTCTTC. Its protein is CSVEVAAGGPNEQFF.

The chain links TRBV5-6 to TRBJ1-2, with 10 nucleotides matching TRBD1. Germline V gene lookup returns CDR1 SGHDT and CDR2 YYEEEE. CDR3 length: 14 amino acids. J was trimmed by 8 bases and V by 0 bases; bases with no gene match: 4. CDR3 in amino acids: CASSLEGTGEGYTF. Written as DNA, the CDR3 is TGTGCCAGCAGCTTGGAAGGGACAGGGGAAGGCTACACCTTC. The variable domain in full, completed from reference TRBV5-6 and TRBJ1-2, reads DAGVTQSPTHLIKTRGQQVTLRCSPKSGHDTVSWYQQALGQGPQFIFQYYEEEERQRGNFPDRFSGHQFPNYSSELNVNALLLGDSALYLCASSLEGTGEGYTFGSGTRLTVV.

This chain uses TRBV5-4 with TRBJ1-1; possibly TRBD1 for D (6 bases). Germline assignment: CDR1 SGHNT and CDR2 YYREEE (reference sequence). This CDR3 has 16 amino acids. Trimming cost V 2 bases and J 1 base, with 15 bases left between them. CDR3 in DNA: TGTGCCAGCAGCTTTCCGGGACACCAGGGGAACACTGAAGCTTTCTTT. Encoded protein: CASSFPGHQGNTEAFF.

The J gene is TRBJ1-6, the V gene TRBV5-4, with TRBD1 matching over 7 bases. The ends lost 3 bases at V and 6 bases at J; junction bases unmatched: 3. Germline lookup yields CDR1 SGHNT and CDR2 YYREEE (reference sequence). This CDR3 is 14 amino acids long. CDR3 in DNA: TGTGCCAGCAGCTGGGGACAGCCTAATTCACCCCTCCACTTT. Translating gives CASSWGQPNSPLHF.